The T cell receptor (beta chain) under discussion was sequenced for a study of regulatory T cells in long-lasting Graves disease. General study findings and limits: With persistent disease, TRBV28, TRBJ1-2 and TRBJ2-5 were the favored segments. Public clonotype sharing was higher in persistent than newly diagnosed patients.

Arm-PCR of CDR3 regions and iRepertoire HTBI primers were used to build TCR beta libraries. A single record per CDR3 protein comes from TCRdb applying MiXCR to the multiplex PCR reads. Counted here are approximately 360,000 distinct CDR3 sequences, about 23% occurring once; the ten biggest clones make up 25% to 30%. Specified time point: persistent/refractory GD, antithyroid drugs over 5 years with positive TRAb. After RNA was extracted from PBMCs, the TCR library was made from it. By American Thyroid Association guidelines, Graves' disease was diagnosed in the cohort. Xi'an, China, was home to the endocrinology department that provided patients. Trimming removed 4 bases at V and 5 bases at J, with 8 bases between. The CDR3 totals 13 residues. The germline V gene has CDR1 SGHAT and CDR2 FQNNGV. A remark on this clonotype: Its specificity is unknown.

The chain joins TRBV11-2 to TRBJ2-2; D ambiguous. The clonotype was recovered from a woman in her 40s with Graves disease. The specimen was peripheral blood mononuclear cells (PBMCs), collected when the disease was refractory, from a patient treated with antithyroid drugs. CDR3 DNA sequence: TGTGCCAGCAGCTGGACGTTGACCGGGGAGCTGTTTTTT. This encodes CASSWTLTGELFF.